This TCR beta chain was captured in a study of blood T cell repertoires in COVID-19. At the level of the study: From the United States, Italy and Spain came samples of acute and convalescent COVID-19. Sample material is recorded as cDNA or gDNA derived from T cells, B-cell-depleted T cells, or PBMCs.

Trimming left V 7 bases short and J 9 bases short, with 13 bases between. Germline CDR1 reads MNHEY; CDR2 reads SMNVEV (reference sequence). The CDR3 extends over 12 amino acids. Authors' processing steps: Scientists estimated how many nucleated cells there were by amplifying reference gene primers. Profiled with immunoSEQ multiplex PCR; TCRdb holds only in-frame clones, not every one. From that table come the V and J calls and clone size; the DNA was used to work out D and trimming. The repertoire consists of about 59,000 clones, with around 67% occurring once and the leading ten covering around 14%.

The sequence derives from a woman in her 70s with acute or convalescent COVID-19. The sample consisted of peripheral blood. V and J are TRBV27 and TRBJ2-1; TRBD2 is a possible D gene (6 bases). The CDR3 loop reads CASTPGTSEQFF. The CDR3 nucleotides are TGTGCCAGCACCCCCGGGACTTCTGAGCAGTTCTTC.